This TCR beta chain stems from a study of OX40 agonist ivuxolimab in advanced cancers. Looking at the study overall: Dose-escalation cases comprised hepatocellular carcinoma, melanoma, renal cell or head and neck cancer.

Study conclusions and caveats: Patients with a partial response at 0.1-3.0 mg/kg had among the lowest clonal expansion. What antigens the expanded peripheral T cells recognized was never established.

A note on this clone: As yet, its antigen is unknown.

Cycle 7 day 1, cycle 4 day 1, and baseline were the timepoints at which blood was sampled. The CDR3 contains 14 residues. Between the trimmed V and J ends, which lost 8 bases and 4 bases, there was a span of 17 bases. The germline V gene encodes CDR1 SNHLY and CDR2 FYNNEI. TCRdb's table, derived via immunoSEQ multiplex PCR, lists solely in-frame clones and lacks some. The sample holds more than 40,000 clones, about 80% seen once. The starting material was CD4+ or CD8+ T cells sorted from blood, obtained in a trial of the OX40 agonist ivuxolimab. The V gene is TRBV2, the J gene TRBJ1-2; D might be TRBD1 (6 bases). The receptor was derived from an adult with an advanced solid tumor such as melanoma, head and neck, liver or kidney cancer. CDR3 bases: TGTGCCAGCCATTCACAGGGCGCAGGCTATGGCTACACCTTC. Amino acid sequence: CASHSQGAGYGYTF. The full variable domain, its missing parts supplied by reference TRBV2 and TRBJ1-2, is EPEVTQTPSHQVTQMGQEVILRCVPISNHLYFYWYRQILGQKVEFLVSFYNNEISEKSEIFDDQFSVERPDGSNFTLKIRSTKLEDSAMYFCASHSQGAGYGYTFGSGTRLTVV.